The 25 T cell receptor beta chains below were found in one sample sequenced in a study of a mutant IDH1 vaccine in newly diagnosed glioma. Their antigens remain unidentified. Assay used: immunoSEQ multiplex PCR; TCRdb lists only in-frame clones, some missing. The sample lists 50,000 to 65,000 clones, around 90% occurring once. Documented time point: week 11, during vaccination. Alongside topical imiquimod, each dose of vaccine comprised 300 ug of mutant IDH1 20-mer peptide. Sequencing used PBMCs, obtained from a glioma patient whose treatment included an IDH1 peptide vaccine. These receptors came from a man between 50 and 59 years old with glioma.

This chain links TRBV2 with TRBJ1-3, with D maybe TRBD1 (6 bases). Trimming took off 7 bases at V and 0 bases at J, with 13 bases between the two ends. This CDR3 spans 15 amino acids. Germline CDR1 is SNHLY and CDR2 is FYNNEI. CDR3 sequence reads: CASTNRETSGNTIYF. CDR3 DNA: TGTGCCAGCACTAACAGGGAGACCTCTGGAAACACCATATATTTT.

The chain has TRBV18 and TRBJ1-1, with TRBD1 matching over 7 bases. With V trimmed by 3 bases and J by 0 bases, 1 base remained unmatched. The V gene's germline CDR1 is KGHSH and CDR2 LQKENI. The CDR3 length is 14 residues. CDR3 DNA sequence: TGTGCCAGCTCACCGACAGGGATGAACACTGAAGCTTTCTTT. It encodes CASSPTGMNTEAFF.

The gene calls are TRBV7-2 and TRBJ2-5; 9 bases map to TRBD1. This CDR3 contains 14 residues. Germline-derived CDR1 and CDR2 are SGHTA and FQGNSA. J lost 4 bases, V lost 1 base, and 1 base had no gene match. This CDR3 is CASSLGDRAETQYF. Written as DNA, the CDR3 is TGTGCCAGCAGCTTAGGGGACAGGGCAGAGACCCAGTACTTC.

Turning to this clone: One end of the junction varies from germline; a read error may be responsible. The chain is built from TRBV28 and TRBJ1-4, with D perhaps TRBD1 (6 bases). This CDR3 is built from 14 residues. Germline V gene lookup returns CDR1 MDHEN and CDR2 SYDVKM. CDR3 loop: CATSLTGQNEKLFF. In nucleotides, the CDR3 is TGTGCCACCAGTCTAACTGGACAGAATGAAAAACTGTTTTTT. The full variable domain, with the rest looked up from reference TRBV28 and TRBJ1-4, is DVKVTQSSRYLVKRTGEKVFLECVQDMDHENMFWYRQDPGLGLRLIYFSYDVKMKEKGDIPEGYSVSREKKERFSLILESASTNQTSMYLCATSLTGQNEKLFFGSGTQLSVL.

The CDR3, as DNA: TGTGCCAGCAGCTTATTGACAGGGAGCACTGAAGCTTTCTTT. The encoded protein is CASSLLTGSTEAFF. This chain connects TRBV11-2 to TRBJ1-1; TRBD1 matches at 7 bases. V trimming: 2 bases; J trimming: 4 bases; junction bases outside the gene matches: 4. The CDR3 runs to 14 residues. Germline V gene lookup returns CDR1 SGHAT and CDR2 FQNNGV.

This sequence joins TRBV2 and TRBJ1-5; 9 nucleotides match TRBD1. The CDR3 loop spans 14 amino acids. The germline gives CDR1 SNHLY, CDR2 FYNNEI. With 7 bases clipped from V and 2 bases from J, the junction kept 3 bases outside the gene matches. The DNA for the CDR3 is TGTGCCAGCACGGGACAGGGAGGCAATCAGCCCCAGCATTTT. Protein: CASTGQGGNQPQHF.

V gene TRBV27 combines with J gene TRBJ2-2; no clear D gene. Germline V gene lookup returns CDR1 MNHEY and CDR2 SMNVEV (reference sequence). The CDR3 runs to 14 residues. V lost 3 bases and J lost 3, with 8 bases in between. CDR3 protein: CASSFRPDTGELFF. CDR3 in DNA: TGTGCCAGCAGTTTTAGGCCTGACACCGGGGAGCTGTTTTTT.

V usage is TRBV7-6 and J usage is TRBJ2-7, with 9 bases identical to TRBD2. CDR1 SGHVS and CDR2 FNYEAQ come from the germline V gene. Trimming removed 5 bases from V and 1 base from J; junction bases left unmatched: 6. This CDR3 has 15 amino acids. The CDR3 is CASSPPSGTSYEQYF. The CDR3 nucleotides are TGTGCCAGCAGCCCTCCTAGCGGGACTTCCTACGAGCAGTACTTC.

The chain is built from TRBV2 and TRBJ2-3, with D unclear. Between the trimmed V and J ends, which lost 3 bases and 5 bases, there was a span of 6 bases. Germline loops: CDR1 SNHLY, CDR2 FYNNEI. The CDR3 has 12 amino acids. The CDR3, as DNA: TGTGCCAGCAGTGACAATGGAGATACGCAGTATTTT. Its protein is CASSDNGDTQYF.

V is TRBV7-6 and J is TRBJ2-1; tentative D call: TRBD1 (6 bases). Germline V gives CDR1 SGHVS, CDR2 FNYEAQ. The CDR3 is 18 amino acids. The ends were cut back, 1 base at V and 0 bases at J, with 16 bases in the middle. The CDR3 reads CASSLVVGGISSYNEQFF. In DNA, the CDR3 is TGTGCCAGCAGCTTAGTGGTAGGGGGTATTAGCTCCTACAATGAGCAGTTCTTC.

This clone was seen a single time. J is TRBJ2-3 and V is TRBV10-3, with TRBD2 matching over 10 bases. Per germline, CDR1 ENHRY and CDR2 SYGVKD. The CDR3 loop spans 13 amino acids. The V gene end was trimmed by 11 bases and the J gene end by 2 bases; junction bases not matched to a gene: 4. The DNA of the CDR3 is TGTGCCGCAGCGGGAGGGGCCACAGATACGCAGTATTTT. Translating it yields CAAAGGATDTQYF.

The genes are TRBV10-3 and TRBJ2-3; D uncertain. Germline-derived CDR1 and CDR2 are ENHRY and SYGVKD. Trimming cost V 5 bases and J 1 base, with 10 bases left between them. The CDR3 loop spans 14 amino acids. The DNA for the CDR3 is TGTGCCATCAGTTTTAACGGCGGCACAGATACGCAGTATTTT. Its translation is CAISFNGGTDTQYF.

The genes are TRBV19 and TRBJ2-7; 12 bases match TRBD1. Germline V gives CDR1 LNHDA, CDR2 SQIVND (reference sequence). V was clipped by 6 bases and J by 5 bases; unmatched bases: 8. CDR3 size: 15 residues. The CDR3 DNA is TGTGCCAGTAGAGGGACAGGGGGCGCAGGTCACGAGCAGTACTTC. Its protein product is CASRGTGGAGHEQYF.

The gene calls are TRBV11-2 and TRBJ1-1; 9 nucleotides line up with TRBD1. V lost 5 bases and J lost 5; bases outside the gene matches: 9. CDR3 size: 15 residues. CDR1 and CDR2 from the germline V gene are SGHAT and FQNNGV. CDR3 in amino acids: CASSADRGIRTEAFF. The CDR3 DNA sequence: TGTGCCAGCAGCGCAGACAGGGGGATTCGTACTGAAGCTTTCTTT.

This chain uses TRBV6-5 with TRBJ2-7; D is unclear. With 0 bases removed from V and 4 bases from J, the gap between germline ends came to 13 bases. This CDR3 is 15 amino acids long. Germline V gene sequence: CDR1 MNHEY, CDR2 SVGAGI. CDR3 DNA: TGTGCCAGCAGTTACTCTGGGATACGGCGGTACGAGCAGTACTTC. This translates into CASSYSGIRRYEQYF.

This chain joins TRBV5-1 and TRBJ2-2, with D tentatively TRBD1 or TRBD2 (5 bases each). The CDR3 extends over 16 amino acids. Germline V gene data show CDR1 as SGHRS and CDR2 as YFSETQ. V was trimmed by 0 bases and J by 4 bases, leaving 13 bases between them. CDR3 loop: CASSLGGMEFTGELFF. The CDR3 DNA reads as TGCGCCAGCAGCTTGGGGGGGATGGAATTCACCGGGGAGCTGTTTTTT.

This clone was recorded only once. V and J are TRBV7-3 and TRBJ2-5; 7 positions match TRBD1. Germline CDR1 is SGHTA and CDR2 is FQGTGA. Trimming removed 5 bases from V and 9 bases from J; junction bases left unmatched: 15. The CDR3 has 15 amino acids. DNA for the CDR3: TGTGCCAGCAGCAGTAGTACGGGACAGCAATCGCCCCAGTACTTC. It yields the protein CASSSSTGQQSPQYF.

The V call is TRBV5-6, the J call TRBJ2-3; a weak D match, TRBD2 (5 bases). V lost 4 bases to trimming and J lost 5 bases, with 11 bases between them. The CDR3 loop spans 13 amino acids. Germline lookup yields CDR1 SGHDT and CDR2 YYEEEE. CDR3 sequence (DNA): TGTGCCAGCAGCCTACCGGGAAGAGATACGCAGTATTTT. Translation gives CASSLPGRDTQYF.

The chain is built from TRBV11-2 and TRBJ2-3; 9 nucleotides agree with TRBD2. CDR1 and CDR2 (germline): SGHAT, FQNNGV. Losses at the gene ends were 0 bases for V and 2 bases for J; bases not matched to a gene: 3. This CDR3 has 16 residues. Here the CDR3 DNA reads TGTGCCAGCAGCTTAGAAAGACTAGCGGCCACAGATACGCAGTATTTT. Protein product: CASSLERLAATDTQYF.

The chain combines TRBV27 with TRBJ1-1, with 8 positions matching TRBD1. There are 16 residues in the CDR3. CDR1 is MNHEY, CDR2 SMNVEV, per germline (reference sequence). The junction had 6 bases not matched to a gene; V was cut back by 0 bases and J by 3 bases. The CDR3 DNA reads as TGTGCCAGCAGTTTATCGGGCCACAGGGGGTACACTGAAGCTTTCTTT. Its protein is CASSLSGHRGYTEAFF.

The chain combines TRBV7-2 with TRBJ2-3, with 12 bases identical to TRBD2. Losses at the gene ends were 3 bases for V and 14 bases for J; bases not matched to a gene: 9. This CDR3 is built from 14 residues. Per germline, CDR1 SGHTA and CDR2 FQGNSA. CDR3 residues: CASSFETSGGLGYF. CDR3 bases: TGTGCCAGCAGCTTCGAAACTAGCGGGGGGCTGGGGTATTTT.

The CDR3 bases are TGCAGCGTCAGACAGGGTCAAGGCAATCAGCCCCAGCATTTT. Protein product: CSVRQGQGNQPQHF. V and J are TRBV29-1 and TRBJ1-5, with 7 bases fitting TRBD1. Trimming cost V 6 bases and J 2 bases; bases outside gene matches: 7. The CDR3 runs to 14 residues. Germline V gene lookup returns CDR1 SQVTM and CDR2 ANQGSEA.

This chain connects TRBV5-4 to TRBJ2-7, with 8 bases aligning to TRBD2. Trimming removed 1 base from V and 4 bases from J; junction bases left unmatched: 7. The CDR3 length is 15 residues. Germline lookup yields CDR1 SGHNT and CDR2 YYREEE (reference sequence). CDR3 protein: CASSLPGLGIYEQYF. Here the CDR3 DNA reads TGTGCCAGCAGCTTGCCGGGACTAGGAATTTACGAGCAGTACTTC.

The CDR3 DNA follows: TGTGCCAGCAGTTCCGGGAGCGCCGTATACAGAGCCGAAAATGAAAAACTGTTTTTT. Protein: CASSSGSAVYRAENEKLFF. The gene calls are TRBV27 and TRBJ1-4; D is undetermined. The CDR3 spans 19 residues. Germline values: CDR1 MNHEY, CDR2 SMNVEV (reference sequence). V was trimmed by 4 bases and J by 5 bases, leaving 26 bases between them.

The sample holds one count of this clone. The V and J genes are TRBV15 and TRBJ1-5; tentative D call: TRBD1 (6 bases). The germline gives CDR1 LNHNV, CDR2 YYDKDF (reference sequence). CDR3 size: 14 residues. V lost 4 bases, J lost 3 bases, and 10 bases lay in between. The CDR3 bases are TGTGCCACCAGCACAGGACAGAACAATCAGCCCCAGCATTTT. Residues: CATSTGQNNQPQHF.